One sample yielded the 18 T cell receptor beta chains listed below, sequenced in a study of CXCR3-negative and CXCR3-positive naive CD8 T cells. The libraries of TRB cDNA were constructed through 5' RACE using UMI labels. Each CDR3 protein gets one entry in TCRdb, which reprocessed the 5' RACE reads and gives no DNA. Its table records 150,000 or so distinct CDR3 sequences. The sequencing sample was made of naive CXCR3- CD8+ T cells from blood. Indicated subset: CD45RO-CCR7+CD27+CD95- naive CD8+ T cells lacking CXCR3 (TNR3-). The receptors shown here come from a human donor in good health. Some clones in this sample may be carry-over from other donors' samples.

This chain connects TRBV11-2 to TRBJ2-1; the TRBD2 assignment by TCRdb is unverifiable without DNA. Germline V gene lookup returns CDR1 SGHAT and CDR2 FQNNGV. The CDR3 sequence is 20 residues long. Here the CDR3 reads CASSRPFRGLADKSYNEQFF.

The chain joins TRBV20-1 to TRBJ2-3; absent DNA, TCRdb's TRBD1 call cannot be checked. CDR1 is DFQATT and CDR2 is SNEGSKA in the germline V gene (reference sequence). CDR3 length equals 15 residues. CDR3: CSARETPGRTDTQYF.

This chain uses TRBV12-5 with TRBJ1-4; no DNA is available, so the TRBD1 call from TCRdb remains unchecked. From germline, CDR1 is LGHNT and CDR2 FRNRAP. The CDR3 totals 15 residues. The CDR3 reads CASGLTSGAGEKLFF.

The chain joins TRBV28 to TRBJ1-3. CDR1 is MDHEN and CDR2 is SYDVKM in the germline V gene. This CDR3 is 16 amino acids long. This CDR3 is CASSRGPDTSGNTIYF.

This rearrangement joins TRBV20-1 to TRBJ1-1; no DNA is available, so the TRBD1 call from TCRdb remains unchecked. Germline values: CDR1 DFQATT, CDR2 SNEGSKA (reference sequence). There are 18 residues in the CDR3. The CDR3 reads CSARDRVGTGFFSSEAFF.

The chain couples TRBV6-5 to TRBJ2-5; the D call of TRBD1 rests on TCRdb alone, since no DNA is present to check it. This CDR3 has 15 amino acids. Germline CDR1 and CDR2: MNHEY and SVGAGI. CDR3: CASSYSRGTWGTQYF.

CDR3 sequence reads: CASSGSGDRTGELFF. The gene calls are TRBV6-2 or TRBV6-3 and TRBJ2-2; TCRdb's D call of TRBD2 is untestable without DNA. The CDR3 extends over 15 amino acids. The germline V gene encodes CDR1 MNHEY and CDR2 SVGEGT.

The chain couples TRBV29-1 to TRBJ2-2; TCRdb's D call of TRBD1 is untestable without DNA. This CDR3 has 14 amino acids. Looked up from germline, CDR1 is SQVTM and CDR2 is ANQGSEA. CDR3 residues: CSVYAGITLGELFF.

V usage is TRBV10-3 and J usage is TRBJ1-1; TCRdb lists TRBD1, though no DNA is available to test this call. This CDR3 region has 17 residues. Germline values: CDR1 ENHRY, CDR2 SYGVKD. CDR3 sequence reads: CAIRNLNQGASNTEAFF.

The chain combines TRBV12-3 or TRBV12-4 with TRBJ1-5; as DNA is missing, the TRBD1 call by TCRdb cannot be tested. The CDR3 totals 16 residues. This CDR3 reads CASRSTGTGINQPQHF.

V gene TRBV28 combines with J gene TRBJ1-2. The CDR3 runs 14 residues. CDR1 is MDHEN, CDR2 SYDVKM, per germline. The chain's CDR3 is CASNLRADPYGYTF.

The chain combines TRBV5-5 with TRBJ2-2; the TCRdb D gene call, TRBD2, has no DNA to confirm it. The CDR3 has 16 residues. Per the germline V gene, CDR1 is SGHKS and CDR2 is YYEKEE (reference sequence). CDR3 loop: CASSSGLAGATGELFF.

The chain couples TRBV2 to TRBJ2-1. CDR1 and CDR2 (germline): SNHLY, FYNNEI. This CDR3 comprises 14 residues. The CDR3 here is CASSGQSSYNEQFF.

This chain links TRBV12-3 or TRBV12-4 with TRBJ1-1; TCRdb's D gene call, TRBD1, goes unchecked for lack of DNA. The CDR3 has 15 residues. CDR3 residues: CASSLPSGMNTEAFF.

This sequence joins TRBV7-7 and TRBJ2-1; TCRdb designates TRBD1, a call that cannot be tested without DNA. This CDR3 spans 15 amino acids. From germline, CDR1 is SSHAT and CDR2 FNYEAQ (reference sequence). This CDR3 reads CASSPQAPGYNEQFF.

The genes are TRBV20-1 and TRBJ1-1; TCRdb returns TRBD1, unconfirmable since there is no DNA. CDR3 length: 14 residues. The germline CDR1 and CDR2 sequences are DFQATT and SNEGSKA (reference sequence). CDR3: CSAPGTLRNTEAFF.

The chain links TRBV12-3 or TRBV12-4 to TRBJ2-7; TCRdb outputs TRBD1, but without DNA this stays unchecked. The CDR3 has 14 amino acids. Here the CDR3 reads CASSLLGGVYEQYF.

The gene calls are TRBV20-1 and TRBJ1-4; TCRdb proposes TRBD1, but this gene call is untestable without DNA. Germline values: CDR1 DFQATT, CDR2 SNEGSKA (reference sequence). CDR3 length: 14 residues. Here the CDR3 reads CSARDLTGGEKLFF.